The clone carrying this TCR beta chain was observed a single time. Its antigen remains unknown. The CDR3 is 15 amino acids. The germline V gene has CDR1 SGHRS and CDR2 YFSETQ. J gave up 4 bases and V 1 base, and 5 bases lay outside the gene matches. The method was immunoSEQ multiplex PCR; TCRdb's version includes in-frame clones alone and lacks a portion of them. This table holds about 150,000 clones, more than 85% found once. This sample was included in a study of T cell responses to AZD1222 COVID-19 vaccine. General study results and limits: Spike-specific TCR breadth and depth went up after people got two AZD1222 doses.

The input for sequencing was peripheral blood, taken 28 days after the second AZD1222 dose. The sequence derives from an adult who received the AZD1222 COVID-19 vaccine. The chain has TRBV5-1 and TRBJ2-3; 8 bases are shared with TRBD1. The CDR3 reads CASSLYGQGSDTQYF. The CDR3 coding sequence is TGCGCCAGCAGCTTGTACGGACAGGGTTCAGATACGCAGTATTTT.